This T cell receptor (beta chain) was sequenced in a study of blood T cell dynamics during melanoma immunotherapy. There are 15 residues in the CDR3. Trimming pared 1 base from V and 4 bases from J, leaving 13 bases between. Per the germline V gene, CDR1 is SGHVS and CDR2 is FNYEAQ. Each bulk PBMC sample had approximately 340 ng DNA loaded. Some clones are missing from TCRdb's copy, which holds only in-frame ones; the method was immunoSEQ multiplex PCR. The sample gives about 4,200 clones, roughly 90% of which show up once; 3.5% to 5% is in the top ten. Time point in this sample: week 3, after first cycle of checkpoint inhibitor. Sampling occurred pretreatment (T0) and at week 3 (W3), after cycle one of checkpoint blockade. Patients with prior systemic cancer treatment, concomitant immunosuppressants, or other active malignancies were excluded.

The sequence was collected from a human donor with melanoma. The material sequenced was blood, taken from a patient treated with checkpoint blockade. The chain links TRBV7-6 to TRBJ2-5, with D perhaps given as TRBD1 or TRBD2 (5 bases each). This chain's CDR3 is CASSLVRQGAETQYF. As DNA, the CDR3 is TGTGCCAGCAGCTTAGTACGCCAGGGAGCAGAGACCCAGTACTTC.